Below, 19 T cell receptor beta chains from the same sample are listed, as sequenced in a study of cytomegalovirus exposure and HLA in healthy donors. The PCR ran on 60 Vbeta and 13 Jbeta primers. Here immunoSEQ multiplex PCR was the method, and the copy in TCRdb shows in-frame clones only, minus some. The data show approximately 200,000 clones, approximately 85% seen once. Sequencing was performed on PBMCs. These receptors originate from a girl aged 5 to 17 in good health and CMV-seropositive.

The CDR3 coding sequence is TGTGCCAGCAGCCAGGATTTTACAGGGGGCGGCACTGAAGCTTTCTTT. It specifies CASSQDFTGGGTEAFF. The chain links TRBV5-4 to TRBJ1-1, with 9 bases identical to TRBD1. The CDR3 has 16 residues. Trimming removed 4 bases from V and 4 bases from J; junction bases left unmatched: 11. The V gene's germline CDR1 is SGHNT and CDR2 YYREEE (reference sequence).

The chain is built from TRBV14 and TRBJ2-2; D gene unclear. The ends were cut back, 1 base at V and 4 bases at J, with 10 bases in the middle. The CDR3 runs 15 residues. Germline V gene lookup returns CDR1 SGHDN and CDR2 FVKESK. The CDR3 DNA is TGTGCCAGCAGCCAAGTTAGATTTGTCACCGGGGAGCTGTTTTTT. Protein: CASSQVRFVTGELFF. The full variable domain, rest sourced from reference TRBV14 and TRBJ2-2, is EAGVTQFPSHSVIEKGQTVTLRCDPISGHDNLYWYRRVMGKEIKFLLHFVKESKQDESGMPNNRFLAERTGGTYSTLKVQPAELEDSGVYFCASSQVRFVTGELFFGEGSRLTVL.

This chain joins TRBV11-3 and TRBJ2-2, with 11 bases that match TRBD2. The ends lost 5 bases at V and 4 bases at J; junction bases unmatched: 3. This CDR3 is 15 amino acids long. CDR1 and CDR2 (germline): SGHNT, YENEEA. Written as DNA, the CDR3 is TGTGCCAGCAGCCTTGGGACTAGCGGCACCGGGGAGCTGTTTTTT. It yields the protein CASSLGTSGTGELFF.

This clone was detected only a few times. V is TRBV13 and J is TRBJ2-7, with 10 bases identical to TRBD2. After removal of 1 base from V and 1 base from J, the junction contained 7 bases not matched to a gene. This CDR3 contains 17 residues. Germline V lookup: CDR1 PRHDT, CDR2 FYEKMQ (reference sequence). CDR3 DNA sequence: TGTGCCAGCAGCTTAGTCGGACTAGCGGAAGATTCCTACGAGCAGTACTTC. As protein: CASSLVGLAEDSYEQYF.

The genes are TRBV6-5 and TRBJ1-1; D gene ambiguous. Germline V gene lookup returns CDR1 MNHEY and CDR2 SVGAGI. This CDR3 is 14 amino acids long. V was clipped by 0 bases and J by 6 bases, with 11 bases between them. The CDR3 nucleotides read TGTGCCAGCAGTTACTCGAGGGAAGCGGCTGAAGCTTTCTTT. Its protein is CASSYSREAAEAFF.

The chain joins TRBV7-7 to TRBJ2-5; a possible D gene is TRBD1 (6 bases). The CDR3 extends over 16 amino acids. Germline V gene data show CDR1 as SSHAT and CDR2 as FNYEAQ (reference sequence). V dropped 1 base and J dropped 1 base, with 13 bases sitting between them. DNA of the CDR3: TGTGCCAGCAGCTTAGAAGATGGGACACCCCAAGAGACCCAGTACTTC. Translation gives CASSLEDGTPQETQYF.

This chain uses TRBV6-5 with TRBJ2-2; no reliable D call. The CDR3 sequence is 15 residues long. CDR1 and CDR2 from the germline V gene are MNHEY and SVGAGI. Trimming removed 2 bases at V and 0 bases at J, with 7 bases between. The CDR3 region is CASSYNVANTGELFF. For the CDR3, the DNA is TGTGCCAGCAGTTACAACGTAGCGAACACCGGGGAGCTGTTTTTT.

The chain links TRBV10-3 to TRBJ2-3; 10 bases map to TRBD2. The CDR3 runs 17 residues. Germline CDR1 reads ENHRY; CDR2 reads SYGVKD. V was clipped by 7 bases and J by 4 bases; unmatched bases: 14. CDR3 region: CAIKASGGLYEADTQYF. The CDR3 DNA reads TGTGCCATCAAGGCTAGCGGGGGATTATATGAGGCAGATACGCAGTATTTT.

This rearrangement joins TRBV7-8 to TRBJ2-5; tentatively, D is TRBD1 (6 bases). CDR1 is SGHVS, CDR2 FQNEAQ, per germline. Trimming pared 5 bases from V and 5 bases from J, leaving 12 bases between. There are 13 residues in the CDR3. The CDR3 region is CASSPRDIETQYF. The CDR3 DNA reads TGTGCCAGCAGCCCCAGGGACATTGAGACCCAGTACTTC.

The rearrangement joins TRBV6-6 to TRBJ1-1, with 7 positions matching TRBD1. The CDR3 runs 14 residues. V gave up 7 bases and J gave up 4 bases; unmatched junction bases: 9. Germline V gene sequence: CDR1 MNHNY, CDR2 SVGAGI (reference sequence). The CDR3 coding sequence is TGTGCCAGCATTTCCATGACAGGGCGCACTGAAGCTTTCTTT. This codes for CASISMTGRTEAFF.

As concerns this clone: The identical CDR3 is also encoded by other nucleotide sequences in the sample. The chain recombines TRBV18 with TRBJ1-6; no clear D gene. This CDR3 has 16 amino acids. Germline V CDR1 and CDR2: KGHSH, LQKENI. Trimming left V 3 bases short and J 0 bases short, with 9 bases between. The DNA of the CDR3 is TGTGCCAGCTCACCTACCGGGAGCTCCTATAATTCACCCCTCCACTTT. Translation gives CASSPTGSSYNSPLHF.

This sequence joins TRBV19 and TRBJ2-1, with 7 nucleotides matching TRBD2. The CDR3 contains 16 residues. Germline V gives CDR1 LNHDA, CDR2 SQIVND (reference sequence). V was pared by 5 bases and J by 5 bases, with 12 bases of the junction left unmatched. DNA of the CDR3: TGTGCCAGTAGTCTAGGGCACCTGGGGGGGGACAATGAGCAGTTCTTC. Amino acid sequence: CASSLGHLGGDNEQFF.

The chain uses TRBV5-6 and TRBJ2-5, with a weak D call TRBD1 (7 bases). This CDR3 has 16 residues. Trimming removed 6 bases at V and 5 bases at J, with 23 bases between. Germline CDR1 is SGHDT and CDR2 is YYEEEE. The CDR3 DNA follows: TGTGCCAGCACCCTCGCCCCCGCAGGGGGGATGGAGACCCAGTACTTC. This encodes CASTLAPAGGMETQYF.

This sequence joins TRBV2 and TRBJ2-5; 8 bases fit TRBD2. CDR3 length: 15 residues. Germline V gene sequence: CDR1 SNHLY, CDR2 FYNNEI. With V trimmed by 4 bases and J by 4 bases, 8 bases remained unmatched. CDR3 nucleotides: TGTGCCAGCAGTGGGACTAGCCCTACCATAGAGACCCAGTACTTC. Amino acid sequence: CASSGTSPTIETQYF.

This chain links TRBV6-1 with TRBJ2-1, with D perhaps matching TRBD1 (6 bases). The CDR3 runs to 14 residues. The germline V and J ends were trimmed by 4 bases and 6 bases, with 13 bases remaining between them. Germline CDR1 and CDR2: MNHNS and SASEGT. For the CDR3, the DNA is TGTGCCAGCAGTGGGACAGCCCCTACCAATGAGCAGTTCTTC. Protein: CASSGTAPTNEQFF.

This clone was found once. This chain's CDR3 is CASSLAGSEKLFF. CDR3 DNA: TGCGCCAGCAGCTTGGCCGGGAGTGAAAAACTGTTTTTT. The chain couples TRBV5-1 to TRBJ1-4; no definite D call. Germline CDR1 and CDR2: SGHRS and YFSETQ. This CDR3 contains 13 residues. The V end was cut by 0 bases, the J end by 7 bases, with 7 bases between. Using reference TRBV5-1 and TRBJ1-4 for the parts outside the CDR3, the full variable domain is KAGVTQTPRYLIKTRGQQVTLSCSPISGHRSVSWYQQTPGQGLQFLFEYFSETQRNKGNFPGRFSGRQFSNSRSEMNVSTLELGDSALYLCASSLAGSEKLFFGSGTQLSVL.

This clone was detected only a few times. The CDR3 spells CASSTLGTGRVSPLHF. The CDR3, as DNA: TGTGCCAGTAGCACCCTCGGGACAGGGAGGGTATCACCCCTCCACTTT. V is TRBV19 and J is TRBJ1-6; 9 bases agree with TRBD1. CDR3 length: 16 residues. Germline CDR1 is LNHDA and CDR2 is SQIVND (reference sequence). With V trimmed by 6 bases and J by 10 bases, 13 bases remained unmatched.

This clone has more than one count but fewer than ten. This chain links TRBV5-6 with TRBJ1-3; 9 positions match TRBD1. CDR1 is SGHDT and CDR2 is YYEEEE in the germline V gene. J was trimmed by 0 bases and V by 4 bases; bases with no gene match: 5. The CDR3 covers 16 residues. CDR3 nucleotides: TGTGCCAGCAGCCCAGACAGGGGGAGCTCTGGAAACACCATATATTTT. It translates to CASSPDRGSSGNTIYF.

Only a few counts were recorded for this clone. The chain combines TRBV6-1 with TRBJ1-2; 9 bases are shared with TRBD1. Germline V gene sequence: CDR1 MNHNS, CDR2 SASEGT. J gave up 8 bases and V 2 bases, and 6 bases lay outside the gene matches. CDR3 length equals 14 residues. Here the CDR3 DNA reads TGTGCCAGCAGTGAACTCGGACAGGGGAGAGGCTACACCTTC. Its protein product is CASSELGQGRGYTF.